The subject of this entry is one T cell receptor (beta chain). This clone was counted a few times. The antigen it recognizes is unknown. Base qualities are not provided; no much larger clone lies one nucleotide away. Its CDR3 holds 13 amino acids, cysteine through phenylalanine. The retained sequence is limited to the CDR3, 39 bases, with the frame set at the first base. CDR1 is given as GTSNPN and CDR2 as SVGIG, both from the germline V gene (reference sequence). Cut back by 2 bases and 5 bases, the V and J ends lie 7 bases apart. The library was made by the immunoSEQ multiplex PCR assay. DNA from the CD4+ T cells that had been cultured and isolated underwent TCR beta CDR3 sequencing. The paper's processing steps were these. Non-productive TCR sequences were removed and reads were trimmed to the CDR3 region, keeping CDR3s of at least 7 amino acids. Antigen-specific clonotypes were identified with the MANAFEST web app by comparing expansion in peptide wells against reference cultures. To be called positive, a clone needed expansion at FDR<0.05 compared with the reference and with all other wells, an odds ratio greater than 5, and a frequency greater than 0.1% in two replicate wells. A clonotype was defined as cross-reactive if the clonotype was significantly expanded both in SARS-CoV-2 spike wells and in at least one common cold coronavirus spike condition. Levenshtein distance calculated with the stringdist R package was used to assess CDR3 similarity, and unrooted trees were constructed with ape in R 3.6.1. The clones in this table, taken by TCRdb from immuneACCESS, are in-frame only. Not every clone is retained; where verified, under half of the shortfall comes from an unresolved V gene, and the cause of the rest is unknown. Clone size and V and J calls were adopted from that table, with D and trimming inferred from the DNA. The sample includes 37,000 or so clones, with 60% to 75% observed a single time. Jointly, the top ten make up around 2.9% of the sample.

This entry is derived from a study of vaccination effects on CD4 cells after COVID-19 (dated 2022 in TCRdb). Looking at the study overall: In the ViraFEST assay, PBMC were stimulated with viral peptide pools, and TCR sequencing was then used to find antigen-specific CD4+ T cell clonotypes based on their expansion. Each participant got two doses of an mRNA SARS-CoV-2 vaccine, either BNT162b2 or mRNA-1273. Each well held two million PBMC cultured in IMDM containing about 5.5% human AB serum, roughly 9.6 IU/ml IL-2 and gentamicin, along with roughly 10 ug/ml peptides. In both COVID-19 convalescent patients and infection-naive vaccine recipients, the study compared SARS-CoV-2 spike-specific CD4+ TCR repertoires from before mRNA vaccination with those from after it. The full study included fewer than eleven COVID-19 convalescent patients and several SARS-CoV-2-naive healthy vaccine recipients. The Oncomine TCR Beta short-read assay on an Illumina iSeq 100 was used to sequence cultures from other donors in the study. On the study overall, not on this receptor specifically: The study was limited by a small number of convalescent patients and lacked early post-infection timepoints. Among healthy vaccine recipients, nearly all vaccine-induced clones were SARS-CoV-2 mono-reactive, and only 1 of 255 was cross-reactive with common cold coronaviruses. Marked clonal contraction was observed in both infection-induced and vaccine-induced clones at late post-vaccination timepoints, consistent with waning T cell responses.

After around eleven days of culture, CD4+ T cells were isolated with the EasySep CD4+ T cell isolation kit. None of the healthy vaccine recipients had a prior SARS-CoV-2 infection, which was confirmed by nucleocapsid antibody tests that came back negative both before and after vaccination. On days 3 and 7, half of the culture medium was replaced with fresh IL-2-containing medium. Unless noted otherwise, every peptide stimulation condition was grown in triplicate wells. Using Ficoll-Paque Plus gradient centrifugation, PBMC were separated from whole blood and then either used fresh or cryopreserved at -140C. The QIAamp micro DNA kit was used to extract genomic DNA from the cultured CD4+ T cells.

Sequencing used CD4+ T cells from PBMCs cultured without peptide, obtained before COVID-19 vaccination. This sequence originates from a human donor who received a COVID-19 vaccine. The sequence joins TRBV30 to TRBJ1-6; the D gene cannot be resolved reliably. The sequenced DNA: TGTGCCTGGAGTAGCACTGATAATTCACCCCTCCACTTT. Its amino acids are CAWSSTDNSPLHF.